Only one count was recorded for the clone carrying this T cell receptor beta chain. Its antigen is not identified. The data are from a study of radiation and T cells in renal cell carcinoma. Overall study: Nephrectomy followed 15 Gy stereotactic body radiation by 4 weeks.

Germline loops: CDR1 SGHNT, CDR2 YYREEE (reference sequence). The ends lost 2 bases at V and 1 base at J; junction bases unmatched: 3. This CDR3 has 15 amino acids. Produced via immunoSEQ multiplex PCR; TCRdb's table is partial and in-frame only. The table shows fewer than 150,000 clones, with roughly 91% occurring only once. Study observations and caveats: From baseline, blood top tumor clonotypes peaked at 2 weeks post-radiation. Without pretreatment biopsies, baseline tumor clonotype presence was undetermined.

Regarding time point: blood 2 weeks post-SBRT. Treatment noted: 15 Gy SBRT to primary tumor, nephrectomy 4 weeks later. The patient's renal cell carcinoma had clear cell pathology. The TCR sequence derives from a woman between 65 and 79 years old with renal cell carcinoma. Specimen: blood, collected from a patient whose treatment included radiotherapy and nephrectomy. The chain employs TRBV5-4 and TRBJ2-7; 10 bases match TRBD2. The CDR3 here is CASSFGLAASYEQYF. The DNA of the CDR3 is TGTGCCAGCAGCTTTGGACTAGCGGCTTCCTACGAGCAGTACTTC. The whole variable domain, filled in from reference TRBV5-4 and TRBJ2-7, reads ETGVTQSPTHLIKTRGQQVTLRCSSQSGHNTVSWYQQALGQGPQFIFQYYREEENGRGNFPPRFSGLQFPNYSSELNVNALELDDSALYLCASSFGLAASYEQYFGPGTRLTVT.